This T cell receptor beta chain was sequenced during a study of neoadjuvant anti-PD-1 for oral cavity cancer. CDR1 and CDR2 from the germline V gene are SNHLY and FYNNEI. V lost 1 base, J lost 0 bases, and 10 bases lay in between. This CDR3 spans 16 amino acids. Method: immunoSEQ multiplex PCR; TCRdb's copy keeps in-frame clones and lacks some. Of approximately 13,000 clones in the sample, around 60% are singletons; the top ten hold 2%. The sequence derives from a person between 35 and 79 years old with oral cavity squamous cell carcinoma. Sequences were derived from PBMCs, sampled before nivolumab (anti-PD-1) treatment. The J gene is TRBJ2-4, the V gene TRBV2, with D possibly TRBD1 on 6 matching bases. DNA of the CDR3: TGTGCCAGCAGTGAAGTAAAGGGGGTAGCCAAAAACATTCAGTACTTC. Its translation: CASSEVKGVAKNIQYF. Together with reference TRBV2 and TRBJ2-4, the CDR3 gives the full variable domain: EPEVTQTPSHQVTQMGQEVILRCVPISNHLYFYWYRQILGQKVEFLVSFYNNEISEKSEIFDDQFSVERPDGSNFTLKIRSTKLEDSAMYFCASSEVKGVAKNIQYFGAGTRLSVL.